The present T cell receptor (beta chain) was sequenced within a study of T-cell reconstitution after alpha-beta-depleted transplantation in children. Regarding the study as a whole: Newly produced T cells mostly provided counts and TCRbeta diversity after one year, as hyperexpanded clones declined.

Ten or more counts support this clonotype. What it binds is not known. TCRbeta library construction was performed incorporating unique molecular identifiers. TCRdb reprocessed the PCR reads via MiXCR and lists one record per CDR3 protein. Of 550,000 to 600,000 distinct CDR3 sequences in the sample, roughly 23% are singletons; the top ten hold 13% to 15%. The clonotype was recovered from a boy under two years old who had a stem cell transplant for acute myeloid leukemia, so the T cells may come from the graft donor. The specimen was PBMCs, mostly from graft donor cells, collected 360 days after TCRalphabeta/CD19-depleted stem cell transplant.

The CDR3 spells CASSPSAVYEQYV. The CDR3 bases are TGTGCCAGCAGCCCTAGCGCGGTTTACGAGCAGTACGTC. The V and J genes are TRBV7-9 and TRBJ2-7; possible D gene TRBD2, 6 bases. Trimming stripped 5 bases from V and 4 bases from J, with 12 bases between. Looked up from germline, CDR1 is SEHNR and CDR2 is FQNEAQ (reference sequence). The CDR3 runs to 13 residues.